This T cell receptor beta chain came from a study of beta chain features in type 1 diabetes. The authors reverse transcribed all of the isolated RNA, so sequencing captured expressed TCRB transcripts. This table comes from immunoSEQ multiplex PCR, and its TCRdb copy is limited to in-frame clones, with some not included. This sample has a few hundred thousand clones, with around 9.9% found just once. Study outcomes and limitations: Across all four CD4+ subsets, people with type 1 diabetes showed modestly shorter TCRB CDR3s.

V was trimmed by 5 bases and J by 0 bases, leaving 4 bases between them. Germline CDR1 SGHTA, CDR2 FQGNSA. The CDR3 extends over 12 amino acids. A few counts support this clone. Its antigen is unknown. The chain combines TRBV7-2 with TRBJ1-1; no reliable D call. The receptor was derived from a young man with type 1 diabetes. Sequencing was performed on naive CD4+ T cells from blood. CDR3 loop: CASSLLNTEAFF. As DNA, the CDR3 is TGTGCCAGCAGCCTACTGAACACTGAAGCTTTCTTT.